Listed below are T cell receptor beta chains from one sample, sequenced in a study of T-cell reconstitution after alpha-beta-depleted transplantation in children. TCRdb used MiXCR to reprocess the PCR reads, holding one entry per CDR3 protein. The data contain approximately 270,000 distinct CDR3 sequences, approximately 9.6% of them seen just once; the ten biggest clones take up around 9.1%. Here the sequenced sample was PBMCs from the stem cell graft donor, taken from the stem cell graft. Receptors were obtained from a human donor who donated a stem cell graft to a child with SCID. CDR3s include the opening cysteine and the closing phenylalanine or tryptophan. The D gene is left open where the match is weak. Expanded clones are given a class, and other clones once, few, many or no size at all.

abundance | len | j_gene | d_gene | v_gene | CDR3nt | CDR3aa
few | 14 | TRBJ1-5 | NA | TRBV7-2 | TGTGCCAGCAGCTTAGAGTTCCACAATCAGCCCCAGCATTTT | CASSLEFHNQPQHF
many | 13 | TRBJ2-7 | NA | TRBV18 | TGTGCCAGCTCACCCGTACGATACTACGAGCAGTACTTC | CASSPVRYYEQYF
many | 19 | TRBJ1-4 | NA | TRBV5-1 | TGCGCCAGCAGCTTGGGGGTACAGGGCGCCTATGCAACTAATGAAAAACTGTTTTTT | CASSLGVQGAYATNEKLFF
many | 15 | TRBJ1-1 | TRBD1 | TRBV7-8 | TGTGCCAGCAGCTCTTTCACAACAGGGGTGACTGAAGCTTTCTTT | CASSSFTTGVTEAFF
NA | 14 | TRBJ1-1 | NA | TRBV6-1 | TGTGCCAGCAGTGAAAACAGGGCGAACACTGAAGCTTTCTTT | CASSENRANTEAFF
few | 16 | TRBJ2-1 | NA | TRBV20-1 | TGCAGTGCTAGAGATCTGGCGGAGATCTCCTACAATGAGCAGTTCTTC | CSARDLAEISYNEQFF
many | 15 | TRBJ1-3 | NA | TRBV12-3/TRBV12-4 | TGTGCCAGCAGTCCCTATTCGTCGGGAGGAAACACCATATATTTT | CASSPYSSGGNTIYF
NA | 19 | TRBJ2-1 | TRBD2 | TRBV5-1 | TGCGCCAGCAGCTCGAATAGAGCGGGGGGGCAAGGGGCCCGGGGTGAGCAGTTCTTC | CASSSNRAGGQGARGEQFF
NA | 13 | TRBJ2-7 | NA | TRBV3-1 | TGTGCCAGCAGCGGGGGGATTCGGGACGAGCAGTACTTC | CASSGGIRDEQYF
many | 14 | TRBJ1-4 | TRBD1 | TRBV2 | TGTGCCAGCAGCGCAGGGGGCAGAACGGAAAAACTGTTTTTT | CASSAGGRTEKLFF
many | 14 | TRBJ2-7 | TRBD2 | TRBV12-3/TRBV12-4 | TGTGCCAGCAGCTCGGGGAGGGGCCTCTACGAGCAGTACTTC | CASSSGRGLYEQYF
many | 17 | TRBJ2-2 | NA | TRBV5-1 | TGCGCCAGCAGCTCTACATACAGGGCCACGAACACCGGGGAGCTGTTTTTT | CASSSTYRATNTGELFF
many | 16 | TRBJ2-5 | TRBD2 | TRBV9 | TGTGCCAGCAGCGTAGTGGCGGGGGGGCGTCAAGAGACCCAGTACTTC | CASSVVAGGRQETQYF
many | 13 | TRBJ2-7 | NA | TRBV20-1 | TGCAGTGCTAGAACAGGGACCTCCTACGAGCAGTACTTC | CSARTGTSYEQYF
few | 17 | TRBJ2-1 | TRBD2 | TRBV6-1 | TGTGCCAGCAGTCCTTGGGTCGGTCGGGGGGGGTACAATGAGCAGTTCTTC | CASSPWVGRGGYNEQFF
many | 12 | TRBJ1-2 | NA | TRBV24-1 | TGTGCCTCCGGGACACCTAACTATGGCTACACCTTC | CASGTPNYGYTF
few | 12 | TRBJ2-7 | NA | TRBV7-9 | TGTGCCAGCACCATAGGGGGGAACGAGCAGTACTTC | CASTIGGNEQYF
NA | 14 | TRBJ2-2 | NA | TRBV11-2 | TGTGCCAGCAGCCCATCGGGTAAAACCGGGGAGCTGTTTTTT | CASSPSGKTGELFF
many | 13 | TRBJ2-1 | NA | TRBV7-6 | TGTGCCAGCAGCGTTGGAGCCAACAATGAGCAGTTCTTC | CASSVGANNEQFF
few | 15 | TRBJ2-5 | TRBD1 | TRBV27 | TGTGCCAGCACCTCGGGACAGGGAGAGCACGAGACCCAGTACTTC | CASTSGQGEHETQYF
few | 17 | TRBJ2-7 | NA | TRBV7-9 | TGTGCCAGCAGCGAAAATACCCACCCAGGATTCGCCTACGAGCAGTACTTC | CASSENTHPGFAYEQYF
many | 17 | TRBJ1-1 | NA | TRBV5-5 | TGTGCCAGCAGCTTGGTTAGGAATATCGACATGAACACTGAAGCTTTCTTT | CASSLVRNIDMNTEAFF
NA | 17 | TRBJ1-2 | NA | TRBV12-5 | TGTGCTAGTGGGTCGAGGCCGATGAGAGAAAAGGTGGATGGCTACACCTTC | CASGSRPMREKVDGYTF
NA | 17 | TRBJ2-3 | TRBD1 | TRBV7-2 | TGTGCCAGCAGCGCCAAGGGACAGGGAAGTTGGGCAGATACGCAGTATTTT | CASSAKGQGSWADTQYF
NA | 13 | TRBJ2-3 | NA | TRBV3-1 | TGTGCCAGCAGCCCTCTAGTGTTAGATACGCAGTATTTT | CASSPLVLDTQYF
few | 15 | TRBJ1-6 | NA | TRBV6-1 | TGTGCCAGCAGGGGTTTAGGACTTCTGGATTCACCCCTCCACTTT | CASRGLGLLDSPLHF
NA | 15 | TRBJ2-5 | TRBD2 | TRBV29-1 | TGCAGCGTTCACGGCGGGGGGGCCTTTCGAGAGACCCAGTACTTC | CSVHGGGAFRETQYF
NA | 19 | TRBJ2-7 | NA | TRBV6-5 | TGTGCCAGCAGTTTCACCCGGGCCTGGAGGGGAGTCTTCGCCGACGAGCAGTACTTC | CASSFTRAWRGVFADEQYF
NA | 15 | TRBJ1-5 | TRBD1 | TRBV7-8 | TGTGCCAGCAGCCGACAGGGGGCGAGTTCCGACCCCCAGCATTTT | CASSRQGASSDPQHF
NA | 15 | TRBJ2-1 | NA | TRBV5-1 | TGCGCCAGCAGCAGTTTCAGGGAATCCTACAATGAGCAGTTCTTC | CASSSFRESYNEQFF
many | 15 | TRBJ2-7 | NA | TRBV9 | TGTGCCAGCAGCGTAGAAGTCGGGCTCTCCTACGAGCAGTACTTC | CASSVEVGLSYEQYF